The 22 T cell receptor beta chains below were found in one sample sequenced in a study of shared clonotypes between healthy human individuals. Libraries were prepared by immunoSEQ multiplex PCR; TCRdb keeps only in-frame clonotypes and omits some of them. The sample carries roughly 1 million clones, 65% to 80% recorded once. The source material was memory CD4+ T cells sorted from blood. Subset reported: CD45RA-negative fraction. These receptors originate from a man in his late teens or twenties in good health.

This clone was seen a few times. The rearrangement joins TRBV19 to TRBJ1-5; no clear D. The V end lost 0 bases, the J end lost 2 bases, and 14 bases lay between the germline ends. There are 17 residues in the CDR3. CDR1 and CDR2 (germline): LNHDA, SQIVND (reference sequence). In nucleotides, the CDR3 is TGTGCCAGTAGTATAGAAACCCTAGGGATCGGCAATCAGCCCCAGCATTTT. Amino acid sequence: CASSIETLGIGNQPQHF. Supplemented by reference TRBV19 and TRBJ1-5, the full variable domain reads DGGITQSPKYLFRKEGQNVTLSCEQNLNHDAMYWYRQDPGQGLRLIYYSQIVNDFQKGDIAEGYSVSREKKESFPLTVTSAQKNPTAFYLCASSIETLGIGNQPQHFGDGTRLSIL.

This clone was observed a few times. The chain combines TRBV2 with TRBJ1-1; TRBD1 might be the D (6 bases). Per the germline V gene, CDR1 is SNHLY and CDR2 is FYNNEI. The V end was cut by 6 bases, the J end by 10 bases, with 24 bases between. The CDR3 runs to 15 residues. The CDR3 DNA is TGTGCCAGCAGGGGAGGTTCGGGGGGCTTAGAGAGAGCTTTCTTT. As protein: CASRGGSGGLERAFF.

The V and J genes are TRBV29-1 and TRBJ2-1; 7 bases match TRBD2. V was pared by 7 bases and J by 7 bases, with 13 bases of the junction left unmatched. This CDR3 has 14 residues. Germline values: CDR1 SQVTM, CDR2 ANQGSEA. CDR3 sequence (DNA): TGCAGCGCTGAGGGAGGGGCGTTCTGGAATGAGCAGTTCTTC. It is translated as CSAEGGAFWNEQFF.

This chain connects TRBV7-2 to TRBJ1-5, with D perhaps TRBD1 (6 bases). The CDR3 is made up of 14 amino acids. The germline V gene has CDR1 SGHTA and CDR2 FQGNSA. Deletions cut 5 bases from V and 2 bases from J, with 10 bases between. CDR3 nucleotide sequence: TGTGCCAGCAGCCTACAGGGTGGCAATCAGCCCCAGCATTTT. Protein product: CASSLQGGNQPQHF.

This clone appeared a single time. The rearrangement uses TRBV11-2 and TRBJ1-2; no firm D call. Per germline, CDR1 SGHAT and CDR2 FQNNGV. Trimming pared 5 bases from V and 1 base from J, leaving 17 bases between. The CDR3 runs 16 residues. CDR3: CASSRPLAGINYGYTF. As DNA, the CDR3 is TGTGCCAGCAGCCGGCCGCTTGCGGGGATTAACTATGGCTACACCTTC. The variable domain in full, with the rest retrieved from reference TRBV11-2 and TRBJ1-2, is EAGVAQSPRYKIIEKRQSVAFWCNPISGHATLYWYQQILGQGPKLLIQFQNNGVVDDSQLPKDRFSAERLKGVDSTLKIQPAKLEDSAVYLCASSRPLAGINYGYTFGSGTRLTVV.

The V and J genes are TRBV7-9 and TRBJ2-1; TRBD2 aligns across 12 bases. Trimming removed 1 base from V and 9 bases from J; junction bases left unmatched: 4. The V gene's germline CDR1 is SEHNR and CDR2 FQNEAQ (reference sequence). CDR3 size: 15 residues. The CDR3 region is CASSLGTSGISEQFF. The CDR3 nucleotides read TGTGCCAGCAGCTTAGGGACTAGCGGGATCAGTGAGCAGTTCTTC.

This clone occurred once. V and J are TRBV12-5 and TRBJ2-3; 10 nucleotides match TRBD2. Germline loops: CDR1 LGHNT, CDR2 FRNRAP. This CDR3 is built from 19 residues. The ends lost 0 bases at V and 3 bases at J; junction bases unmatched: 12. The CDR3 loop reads CASGLVFLGVSGRTDTQYF. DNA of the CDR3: TGTGCTAGTGGTTTGGTTTTTTTAGGGGTTAGCGGGAGGACAGATACGCAGTATTTT.

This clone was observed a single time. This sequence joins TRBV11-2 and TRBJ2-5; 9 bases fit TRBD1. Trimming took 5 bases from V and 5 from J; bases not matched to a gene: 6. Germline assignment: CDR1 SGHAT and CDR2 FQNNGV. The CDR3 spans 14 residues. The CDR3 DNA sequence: TGTGCCAGCAGCCCTACAGGGGGCAGGGAGACCCAGTACTTC. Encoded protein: CASSPTGGRETQYF.

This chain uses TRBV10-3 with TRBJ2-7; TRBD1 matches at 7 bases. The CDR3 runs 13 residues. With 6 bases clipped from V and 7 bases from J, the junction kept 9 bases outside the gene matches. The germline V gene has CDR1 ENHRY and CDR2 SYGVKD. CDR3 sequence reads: CAISDRAAGEQYF. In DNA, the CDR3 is TGTGCCATCAGCGACAGGGCGGCGGGTGAGCAGTACTTC.

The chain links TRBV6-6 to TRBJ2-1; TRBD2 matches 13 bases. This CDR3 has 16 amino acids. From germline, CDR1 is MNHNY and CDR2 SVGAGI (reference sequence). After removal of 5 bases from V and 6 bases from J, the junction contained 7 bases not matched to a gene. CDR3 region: CASSPRTSGGFNEQFF. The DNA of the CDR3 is TGTGCCAGCAGTCCTCGGACTAGCGGGGGTTTCAATGAGCAGTTCTTC.

As DNA, the CDR3 is TGTGCCGCCTTGAGGGGGGGCGACACCGGGGAGCTGTTTTTT. Encoded protein: CAALRGGDTGELFF. The chain is built from TRBV28 and TRBJ2-2; D perhaps matches TRBD2 (7 bases). V lost 11 bases, J lost 3 bases, and 16 bases lay in between. Germline V gene lookup returns CDR1 MDHEN and CDR2 SYDVKM. This CDR3 is 14 amino acids long.

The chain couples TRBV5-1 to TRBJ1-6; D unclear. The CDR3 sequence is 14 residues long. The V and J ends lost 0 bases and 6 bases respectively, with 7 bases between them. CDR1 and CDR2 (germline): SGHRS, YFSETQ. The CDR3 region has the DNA TGCGCCAGCAGCTTGGAGGGTGCTAATTCACCCCTCCACTTT. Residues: CASSLEGANSPLHF.

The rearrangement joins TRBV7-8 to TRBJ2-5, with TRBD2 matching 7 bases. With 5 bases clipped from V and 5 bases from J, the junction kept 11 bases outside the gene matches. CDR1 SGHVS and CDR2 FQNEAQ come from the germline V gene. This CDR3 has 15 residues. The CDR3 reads CASSGPLGRGETQYF. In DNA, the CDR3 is TGTGCCAGCAGCGGACCCCTAGGGCGGGGGGAGACCCAGTACTTC.

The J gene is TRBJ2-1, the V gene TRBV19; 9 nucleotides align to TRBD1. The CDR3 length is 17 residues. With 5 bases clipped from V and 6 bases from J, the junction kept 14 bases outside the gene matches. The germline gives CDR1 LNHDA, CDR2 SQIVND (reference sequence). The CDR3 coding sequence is TGTGCCAGTAGTGGGAGATTACAGGGGGCTTTGGTCAATGAGCAGTTCTTC. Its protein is CASSGRLQGALVNEQFF.

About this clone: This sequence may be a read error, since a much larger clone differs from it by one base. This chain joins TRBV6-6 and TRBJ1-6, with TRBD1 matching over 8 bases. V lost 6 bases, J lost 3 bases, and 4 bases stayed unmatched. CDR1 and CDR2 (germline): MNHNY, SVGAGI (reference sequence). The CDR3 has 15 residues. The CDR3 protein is CASRAGGFYNSPLHF. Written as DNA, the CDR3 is TGTGCCAGCAGGGCAGGGGGCTTCTATAATTCACCCCTCCACTTT.

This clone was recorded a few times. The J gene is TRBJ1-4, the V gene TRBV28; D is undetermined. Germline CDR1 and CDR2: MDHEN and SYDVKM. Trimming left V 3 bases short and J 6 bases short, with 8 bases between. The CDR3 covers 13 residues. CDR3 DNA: TGTGCCAGCAGTTTTGTCATGGATGAAAAACTGTTTTTT. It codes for CASSFVMDEKLFF.

The DNA for the CDR3 is TGTGCCAGCAGCAGGACAGGGGGCCCCGACAATGAGCAGTTCTTC. Translated, it gives CASSRTGGPDNEQFF. V and J are TRBV9 and TRBJ2-1, with 11 bases fitting TRBD1. The V segment lost 4 bases and the J segment 5 bases; nucleotides outside the gene matches: 5. The CDR3 loop spans 15 amino acids. The V gene's germline CDR1 is SGDLS and CDR2 YYNGEE.

The CDR3, as DNA: TGTGCCAGCTCACTGAAGGAGGACACTGAAGCTTTCTTT. Its translation is CASSLKEDTEAFF. The chain combines TRBV18 with TRBJ1-1, with D unclear. Germline V gene sequence: CDR1 KGHSH, CDR2 LQKENI. The CDR3 sequence is 13 residues long. The V end lost 4 bases, the J end lost 3 bases, and 9 bases lay between the germline ends.

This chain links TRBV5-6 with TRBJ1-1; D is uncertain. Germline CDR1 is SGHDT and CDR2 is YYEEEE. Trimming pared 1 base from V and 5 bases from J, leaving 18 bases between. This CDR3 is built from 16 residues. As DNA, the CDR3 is TGTGCCAGCAGCTTGAGGTATGGTTTTGTAGGAACTGAAGCTTTCTTT. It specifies CASSLRYGFVGTEAFF.

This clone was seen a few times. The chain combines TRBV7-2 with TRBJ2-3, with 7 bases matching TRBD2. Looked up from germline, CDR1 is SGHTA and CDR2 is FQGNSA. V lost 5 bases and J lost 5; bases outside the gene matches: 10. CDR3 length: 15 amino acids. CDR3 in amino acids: CASSPSRERGDTQYF. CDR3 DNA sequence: TGTGCCAGCAGCCCCTCCCGGGAGCGGGGAGATACGCAGTATTTT.

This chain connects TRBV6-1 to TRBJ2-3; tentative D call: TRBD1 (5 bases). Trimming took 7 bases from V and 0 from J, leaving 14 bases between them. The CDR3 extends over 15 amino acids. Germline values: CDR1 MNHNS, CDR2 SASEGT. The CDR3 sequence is CASIFRTTSTDTQYF. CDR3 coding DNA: TGTGCCAGCATTTTCCGGACAACAAGCACAGATACGCAGTATTTT.

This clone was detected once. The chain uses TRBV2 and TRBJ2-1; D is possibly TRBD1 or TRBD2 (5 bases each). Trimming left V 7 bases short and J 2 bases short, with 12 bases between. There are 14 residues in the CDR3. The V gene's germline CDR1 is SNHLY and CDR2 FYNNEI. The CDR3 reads CASTGTVTYNEQFF. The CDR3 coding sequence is TGTGCCAGCACCGGGACGGTGACCTACAATGAGCAGTTCTTC.